This TCR beta chain emerged from a study of cytomegalovirus exposure and HLA in healthy donors. About the research overall: Genotyping showed roughly 83% of 398 donors falling in the Caucasian-associated ancestry cluster. The study's findings and limits: TCR association rates varied by HLA locus in a later analysis, with DRB1 highest and HLA-C lowest. An analysis was carried out at a later point. It showed that HLA-associated TCR beta chains were more clonally expanded than equally common non-associated chains.

PCR was performed using 60 Vbeta and 13 Jbeta primers. Using immunoSEQ multiplex PCR, the repertoire was profiled, and TCRdb retains in-frame clones only, with some absent. Of roughly 80,000 clones listed, roughly two thirds are singletons. This clone occurred once. Its matching antigen is unknown. Germline lookup yields CDR1 MNHNS and CDR2 SASEGT. J was trimmed by 9 bases and V by 2 bases; bases with no gene match: 11. The CDR3 consists of 16 residues. The chain couples TRBV6-1 to TRBJ2-1; TRBD1 aligns across 9 bases. The TCR was taken from a man between 60 and 70 years old in good health and CMV-seropositive. The sequencing sample was made of PBMCs. The CDR3 spells CASSEMVGQGWAEQFF. The CDR3 DNA sequence: TGTGCCAGCAGTGAAATGGTAGGACAGGGGTGGGCTGAGCAGTTCTTC.